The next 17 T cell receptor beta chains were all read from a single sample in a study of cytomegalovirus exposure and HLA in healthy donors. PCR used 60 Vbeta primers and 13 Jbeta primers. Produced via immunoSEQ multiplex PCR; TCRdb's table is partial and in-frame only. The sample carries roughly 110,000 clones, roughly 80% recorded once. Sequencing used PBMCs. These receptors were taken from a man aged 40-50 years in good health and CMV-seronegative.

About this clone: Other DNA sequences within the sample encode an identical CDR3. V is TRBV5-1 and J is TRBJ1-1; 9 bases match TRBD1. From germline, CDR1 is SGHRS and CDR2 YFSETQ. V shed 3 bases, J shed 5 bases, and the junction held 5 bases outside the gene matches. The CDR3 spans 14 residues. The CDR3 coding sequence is TGCGCCAGCAGCTGGGGACAGGGCGGAACTGAAGCTTTCTTT. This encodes CASSWGQGGTEAFF. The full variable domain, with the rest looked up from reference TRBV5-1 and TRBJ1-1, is KAGVTQTPRYLIKTRGQQVTLSCSPISGHRSVSWYQQTPGQGLQFLFEYFSETQRNKGNFPGRFSGRQFSNSRSEMNVSTLELGDSALYLCASSWGQGGTEAFFGQGTRLTVV.

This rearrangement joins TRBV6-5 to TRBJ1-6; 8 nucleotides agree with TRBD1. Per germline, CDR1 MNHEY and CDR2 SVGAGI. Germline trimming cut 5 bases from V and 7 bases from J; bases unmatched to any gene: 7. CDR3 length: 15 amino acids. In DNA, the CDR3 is TGTGCCAGCAGTCACCGAGGGACAGGCAATTCACCCCTCCACTTT. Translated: CASSHRGTGNSPLHF.

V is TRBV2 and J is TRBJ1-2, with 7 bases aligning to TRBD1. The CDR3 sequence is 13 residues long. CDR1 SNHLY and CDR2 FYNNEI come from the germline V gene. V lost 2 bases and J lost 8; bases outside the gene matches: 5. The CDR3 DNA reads TGTGCCAGCAGTGAACTGTCAGGGGGAGGCTACACCTTC. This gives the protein CASSELSGGGYTF.

CDR3 DNA: TGTGCCAGCAGCTTGCCGGGGGCCTACAATGAGCAGTTCTTC. This gives the protein CASSLPGAYNEQFF. The chain links TRBV5-4 to TRBJ2-1, with a weak D call TRBD2 (6 bases). This CDR3 region has 14 residues. In germline, CDR1 is SGHNT, CDR2 YYREEE (reference sequence). V was pared by 1 base and J by 2 bases, with 7 bases between.

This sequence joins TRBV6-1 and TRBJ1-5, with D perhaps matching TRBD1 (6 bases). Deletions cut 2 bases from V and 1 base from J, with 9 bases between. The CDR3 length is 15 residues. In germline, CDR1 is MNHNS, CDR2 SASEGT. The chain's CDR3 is CASSERQGSNQPQHF. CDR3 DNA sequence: TGTGCCAGCAGTGAACGTCAGGGGAGCAATCAGCCCCAGCATTTT.

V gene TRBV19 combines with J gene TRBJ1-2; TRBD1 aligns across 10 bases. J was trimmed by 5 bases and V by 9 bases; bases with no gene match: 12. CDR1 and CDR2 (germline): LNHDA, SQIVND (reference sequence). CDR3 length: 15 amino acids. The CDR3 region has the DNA TGTGCCAGCCAAGACATCCTGGACAGGGGGTATGGCTACACCTTC. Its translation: CASQDILDRGYGYTF. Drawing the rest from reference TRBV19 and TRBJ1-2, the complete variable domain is DGGITQSPKYLFRKEGQNVTLSCEQNLNHDAMYWYRQDPGQGLRLIYYSQIVNDFQKGDIAEGYSVSREKKESFPLTVTSAQKNPTAFYLCASQDILDRGYGYTFGSGTRLTVV.

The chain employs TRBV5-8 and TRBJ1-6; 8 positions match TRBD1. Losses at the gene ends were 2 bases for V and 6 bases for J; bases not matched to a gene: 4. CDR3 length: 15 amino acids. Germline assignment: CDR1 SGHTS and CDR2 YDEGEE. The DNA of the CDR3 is TGTGCCAGCAGCTTCAGGGGGCGCGGTAATTCACCCCTCCACTTT. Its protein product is CASSFRGRGNSPLHF.

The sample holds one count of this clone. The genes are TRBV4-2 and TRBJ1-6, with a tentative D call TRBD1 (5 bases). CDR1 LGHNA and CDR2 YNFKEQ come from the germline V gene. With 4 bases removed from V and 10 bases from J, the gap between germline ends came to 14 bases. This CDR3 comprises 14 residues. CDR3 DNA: TGTGCCAGCAGCCGGACGCAGGGAGGATCACCCCTCCACTTT. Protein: CASSRTQGGSPLHF.

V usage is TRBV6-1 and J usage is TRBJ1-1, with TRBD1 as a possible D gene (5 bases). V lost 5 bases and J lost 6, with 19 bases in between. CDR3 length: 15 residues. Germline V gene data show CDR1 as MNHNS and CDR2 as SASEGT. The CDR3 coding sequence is TGTGCCAGCAGTCTCCCGGGAGGGGAACGGCCTGAAGCTTTCTTT. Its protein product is CASSLPGGERPEAFF.

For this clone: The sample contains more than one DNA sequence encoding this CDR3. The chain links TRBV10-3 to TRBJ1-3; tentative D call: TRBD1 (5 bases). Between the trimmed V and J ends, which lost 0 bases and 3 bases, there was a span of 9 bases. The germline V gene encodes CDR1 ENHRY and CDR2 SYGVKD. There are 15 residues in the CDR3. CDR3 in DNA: TGTGCCATCAGTGAGTCGGGGACTTATGGAAACACCATATATTTT. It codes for CAISESGTYGNTIYF.

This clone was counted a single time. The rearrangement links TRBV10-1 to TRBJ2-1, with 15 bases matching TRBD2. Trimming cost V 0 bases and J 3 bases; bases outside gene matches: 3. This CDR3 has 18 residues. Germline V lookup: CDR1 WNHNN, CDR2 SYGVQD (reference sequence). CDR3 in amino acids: CASSESGLAGGNYNEQFF. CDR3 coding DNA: TGCGCCAGCAGTGAGTCGGGACTAGCGGGGGGAAACTACAATGAGCAGTTCTTC.

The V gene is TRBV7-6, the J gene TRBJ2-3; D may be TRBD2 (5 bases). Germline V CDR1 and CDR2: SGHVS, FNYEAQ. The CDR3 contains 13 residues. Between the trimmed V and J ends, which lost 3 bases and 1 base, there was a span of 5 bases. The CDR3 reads CASSFGGTDTQYF. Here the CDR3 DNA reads TGTGCCAGCAGCTTCGGGGGCACAGATACGCAGTATTTT.

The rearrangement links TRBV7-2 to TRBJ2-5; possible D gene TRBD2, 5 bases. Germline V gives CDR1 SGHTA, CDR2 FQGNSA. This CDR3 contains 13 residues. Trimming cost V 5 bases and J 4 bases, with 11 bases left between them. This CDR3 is CASSDQSGETQYF. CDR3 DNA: TGTGCCAGCAGCGACCAAAGCGGAGAGACCCAGTACTTC. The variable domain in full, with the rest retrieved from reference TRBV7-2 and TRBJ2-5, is GAGVSQSPSNKVTEKGKDVELRCDPISGHTALYWYRQSLGQGLEFLIYFQGNSAPDKSGLPSDRFSAERTGGSVSTLTIQRTQQEDSAVYLCASSDQSGETQYFGPGTRLLVL.

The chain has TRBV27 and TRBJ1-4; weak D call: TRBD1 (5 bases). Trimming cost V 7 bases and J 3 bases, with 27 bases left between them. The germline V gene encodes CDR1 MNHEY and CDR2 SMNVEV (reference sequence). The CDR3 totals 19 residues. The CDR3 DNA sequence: TGTGCCAGCAAAAAGCGGGGGTCGGGGGGGGGTGCGGCTAATGAAAAACTGTTTTTT. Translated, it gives CASKKRGSGGGAANEKLFF.

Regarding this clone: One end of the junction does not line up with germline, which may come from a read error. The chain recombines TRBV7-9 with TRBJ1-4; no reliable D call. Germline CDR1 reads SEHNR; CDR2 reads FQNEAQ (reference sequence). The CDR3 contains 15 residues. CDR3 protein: CSSSPQVATNEKLFF. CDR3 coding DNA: TGTTCCAGCAGCCCGCAGGTCGCAACTAATGAAAAACTGTTTTTT.

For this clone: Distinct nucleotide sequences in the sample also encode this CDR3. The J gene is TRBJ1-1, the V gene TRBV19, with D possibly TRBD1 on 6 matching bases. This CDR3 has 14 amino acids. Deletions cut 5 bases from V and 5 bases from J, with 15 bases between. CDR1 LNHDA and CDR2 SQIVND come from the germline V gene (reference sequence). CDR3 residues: CASSAQTGMTEAFF. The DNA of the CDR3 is TGTGCCAGTAGTGCACAAACAGGGATGACTGAAGCTTTCTTT. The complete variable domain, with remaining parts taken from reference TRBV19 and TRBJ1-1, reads DGGITQSPKYLFRKEGQNVTLSCEQNLNHDAMYWYRQDPGQGLRLIYYSQIVNDFQKGDIAEGYSVSREKKESFPLTVTSAQKNPTAFYLCASSAQTGMTEAFFGQGTRLTVV.

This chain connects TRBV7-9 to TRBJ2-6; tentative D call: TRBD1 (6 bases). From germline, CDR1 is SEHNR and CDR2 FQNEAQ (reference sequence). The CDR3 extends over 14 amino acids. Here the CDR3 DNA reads TGTTCCTATCTATGGGGGCCTGGGGCCAACGTCCTGACTTTC. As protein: CSYLWGPGANVLTF.